The clone carrying this T cell receptor beta chain came up once. What it binds is unknown. The data were taken from a study of cytomegalovirus exposure and HLA in healthy donors. Study conclusions and caveats: Clonal expansion was found to be greater in HLA-associated TCR beta chains than in equally common others in a later analysis. Later on, a genetic analysis was performed. It linked a missense variant in DCLRE1C with V- and J-gene trimming of TCR beta. Three CMV-associated chains were confirmed in vitro to be specific for CMV antigens. Listed as cytomegalovirus-associated were around 160 TCR beta chains.

60 Vbeta and 13 Jbeta primers were used in PCR. Data came from immunoSEQ multiplex PCR; TCRdb stores just in-frame clones and leaves some out. The profile shows about 150,000 clones, roughly 74% of them singletons. Germline values: CDR1 SGHAT, CDR2 FQNNGV. With 2 bases clipped from V and 0 bases from J, the junction kept 3 bases outside the gene matches. This CDR3 has 16 residues. This clonotype originated in a man aged 18 to 30 in good health and CMV-seronegative. The rearrangement uses TRBV11-2 and TRBJ2-1; 8 bases agree with TRBD2. Sequenced input: PBMCs. CDR3 in amino acids: CASSLIAGGSYNEQFF. CDR3 DNA: TGTGCCAGCAGCTTAATTGCGGGGGGCTCCTACAATGAGCAGTTCTTC.